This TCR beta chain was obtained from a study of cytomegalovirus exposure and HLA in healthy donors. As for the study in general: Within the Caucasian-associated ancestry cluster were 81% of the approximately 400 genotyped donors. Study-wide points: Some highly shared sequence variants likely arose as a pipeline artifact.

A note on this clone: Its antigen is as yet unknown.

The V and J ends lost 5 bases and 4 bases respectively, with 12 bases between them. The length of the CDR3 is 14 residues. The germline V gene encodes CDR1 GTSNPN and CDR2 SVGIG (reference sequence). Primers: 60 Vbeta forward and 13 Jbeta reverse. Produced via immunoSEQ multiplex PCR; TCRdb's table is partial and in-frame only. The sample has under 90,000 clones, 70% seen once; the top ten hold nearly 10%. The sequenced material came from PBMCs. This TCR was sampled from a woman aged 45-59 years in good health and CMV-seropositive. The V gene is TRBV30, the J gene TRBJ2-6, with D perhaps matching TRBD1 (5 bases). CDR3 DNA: TGTGCCTGGGCCAGGGAATCGGGGGCCAACGTCCTGACTTTC. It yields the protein CAWARESGANVLTF.